The source of this T cell receptor beta chain is a study of blood T cell repertoires in COVID-19. The CDR3 totals 11 residues. Trimming pared 4 bases from V and 6 bases from J, leaving 7 bases between. From germline, CDR1 is SQVTM and CDR2 ANQGSEA. Living in about two dozen US areas, the participants were between roughly 18 and 95 years of age. Sequenced by immunoSEQ multiplex PCR; TCRdb stores in-frame clones only, minus some. Of about 440,000 clones listed, approximately 90% are singletons. Sequenced sample: PBMCs or T cells enriched from blood (not recorded which). V usage is TRBV29-1 and J usage is TRBJ2-1; tentatively, D is TRBD2 (6 bases). This clonotype was obtained from a woman aged 18-29 years with acute COVID-19. The CDR3 spells CSVVGGNEQFF. CDR3 sequence (DNA): TGCAGCGTTGTGGGGGGCAATGAGCAGTTCTTC.